Given below is one T cell receptor beta chain in context. The sample comes from a study of blood T cell repertoires in COVID-19. Study details: T cells, B-cell-depleted T cells, or PBMCs supplied cDNA or gDNA.

Germline CDR1 is MGHRA and CDR2 is YSYEKL. The CDR3 length is 14 residues. V gave up 4 bases and J gave up 5 bases; unmatched junction bases: 7. The authors' processing: Quantification of nucleated cells was approximated via reference gene primer amplification. Generated by immunoSEQ multiplex PCR, the TCRdb table keeps only in-frame clones and is missing some. D and trimming were read from the DNA, whereas the V and J calls and clone size are those reported in that table. The data hold some 320,000 clones, with 70% to 90% observed a single time. Cohorts were determined from participant-reported clinical history. Donors in Cohort 3 counted as recovered after two negative PCRs, clearance, or symptom resolution.

V usage is TRBV4-1 and J usage is TRBJ2-7, with 8 bases identical to TRBD1. The specimen was PBMCs or T cells enriched from blood (not recorded which). The sequence derives from a young woman who had recovered from COVID-19. CDR3 in DNA: TGCGCCAGCAGCCCAGCCTGGACAGGGAACGAGCAGTACTTC. Its translation is CASSPAWTGNEQYF.